A selection of T cell receptor beta chains follows, all from one sample in a study of control samples from healthy donors and cancer patients. Produced via immunoSEQ multiplex PCR; TCRdb's table is partial and in-frame only. The data hold more than 120,000 clones, with around 92% observed a single time. Sequences were obtained from blood. All receptors derive from a man aged 25 to 40 in good health. Both conserved end residues are part of each CDR3. D genes are given only for firm matches. The size field is filled for only some rows; it gives once, few, many or a size class.

>once|TRBD2|TRBV11-2|TRBJ2-5
TGTGCCAGCAAACATAGCGGGGCTGAGACCCAGTACTTC
CASKHSGAETQYF
>-|-|TRBV29-1|TRBJ1-1
TGCAGCGTTTCTGGGAGGGGGAACACTGAAGCTTTCTTT
CSVSGRGNTEAFF
>-|-|TRBV13|TRBJ2-1
TGTGCCAGCAGCTCCGTGGAGGAAAATGAGCAGTTCTTC
CASSSVEENEQFF
>-|TRBD1|TRBV9|TRBJ1-1
TGTGCCAGCAGCCTATTGACAGGGGGCGGGGTAGTGAACACTGAAGCTTTCTTT
CASSLLTGGGVVNTEAFF
>-|-|TRBV6-5|TRBJ1-1
TGTGCCAGCAGCAATCCTGATAGCTTGACTTTCTTT
CASSNPDSLTFF
>-|TRBD2|TRBV4-1|TRBJ2-3
TGCGCCAGCAGCCAAGATTCGGCACAGGCGACTAGCGGGGGAGACACAGATACGCAGTATTTT
CASSQDSAQATSGGDTDTQYF
>-|-|TRBV19|TRBJ1-2
TGTGCCAGTAGTACAGGGACCGCGTTAGACACCTTC
CASSTGTALDTF
>-|TRBD1|TRBV2|TRBJ1-3
TGTGCCAGCAGCTCCGGGGCCAGGGGGCTTCGGAACACCATATATTTT
CASSSGARGLRNTIYF
>few|-|TRBV30|TRBJ2-3
TGTGCCTGGACAAACGATTACACAGATACGCAGTATTTT
CAWTNDYTDTQYF
>-|TRBD2|TRBV29-1|TRBJ2-3
TGCAGCGTTGAAGGAGGACTAGCGGGGGCAACAGATACGCAGTATTTT
CSVEGGLAGATDTQYF
>-|-|TRBV27|TRBJ1-1
TGTGCCAGCAGTATACCAGGGTACGCTGAAGCTTTCTTT
CASSIPGYAEAFF
>-|TRBD1|TRBV25-1|TRBJ1-6
TGTGCCAGCAGCCTCGGGACAGGGGTCTCACCCCTCCACTTT
CASSLGTGVSPLHF
>-|TRBD1|TRBV7-3|TRBJ2-2
TGTGCCAGCAGCCTAAAGGGGCAGGGGGCCGGGGAGCTGTTTTTT
CASSLKGQGAGELFF
>-|-|TRBV2|TRBJ1-1
TGTGCCAGCAGGAAAGCCATGAACACTGAAGCTTTCTTT
CASRKAMNTEAFF
>-|TRBD2|TRBV10-3|TRBJ2-3
TGTGCCATCCGAAGGGAGGGTACAGATACGCAGTATTTT
CAIRREGTDTQYF
>-|-|TRBV12-3/TRBV12-4|TRBJ1-1
TGTGCCAGCAGTTGGGGGGGGAACACTGAAGCTTTCTTT
CASSWGGNTEAFF
>once|-|TRBV6-4|TRBJ2-1
TGTGCCAGCAGTTCCCGGGAAAGCAATGAGCAGTTCTTC
CASSSRESNEQFF
>-|TRBD1|TRBV19|TRBJ1-1
TGTGCCAGTAGGGTTACAGGGGGCTCTGATGAAGCTTTCTTT
CASRVTGGSDEAFF
>-|TRBD2|TRBV5-1|TRBJ2-3
TGCGCCAGCAGCACAGCGAAGCGGGGGAGCACAGATACGCAGTATTTT
CASSTAKRGSTDTQYF
>-|TRBD1|TRBV11-2|TRBJ1-1
TGTGCCAGCAGCTTAACGGTCCAGGGGGCAATCACTGAAGCTTTCTTT
CASSLTVQGAITEAFF
>-|TRBD1|TRBV25-1|TRBJ1-2
TGTGCCAGCAGTGTAGACAGGGCGTATGGCTACACCTTC
CASSVDRAYGYTF
>-|TRBD2|TRBV6-6|TRBJ2-3
TGTGCCAGCAGTTACTCGGGGGAGGGGGATACGCAGTATTTT
CASSYSGEGDTQYF
>-|-|TRBV12-3/TRBV12-4|TRBJ1-1
TGTGCCAGCAGCCCACAGGGGAACACTGAAGCTTTCTTT
CASSPQGNTEAFF
>-|TRBD1|TRBV5-1|TRBJ2-1
TGCGCCAGCAGCTTGTCTGTAACAGGGGGTTACAATGAGCAGTTCTTC
CASSLSVTGGYNEQFF
>-|-|TRBV6-5|TRBJ2-3
TGTGCCAGCCGGGCCAGCACAGATACGCAGTATTTT
CASRASTDTQYF
>-|-|TRBV9|TRBJ1-1
TGTGCCAGCAGCTGGGGAAGGAACACTGAAGCTTTCTTT
CASSWGRNTEAFF
>-|-|TRBV18|TRBJ1-2
TGTGCCAGCTCACCATATCGGGCAGGACCTTATGGCTACACCTTC
CASSPYRAGPYGYTF
>-|-|TRBV12-5|TRBJ2-1
TGTGCTAGTGGCCCCCCCCCTGAGCAGTTCTTC
CASGPPPEQFF
>-|-|TRBV19|TRBJ2-6
TGTGCCAGTAGTATTGGGGGAGGGGCCAACGTCCTGACTTTC
CASSIGGGANVLTF
>-|-|TRBV4-2|TRBJ2-3
TGTGCCAGCAGCCAAGTTGGGTTATCGGGATTGGCCACAGATACGCAGTATTTT
CASSQVGLSGLATDTQYF
>-|-|TRBV6-2/TRBV6-3|TRBJ1-1
TGTGCCAGCAGTCCGCCAGGGACAACGAACACTGAAGCTTTCTTT
CASSPPGTTNTEAFF
>-|-|TRBV4-1|TRBJ2-1
TGCGCCAGCAGCCAAGATTCGAAGCAAACCTCCTACAATGAGCAGTTCTTC
CASSQDSKQTSYNEQFF
>-|TRBD1|TRBV9|TRBJ1-1
TGTGCCAGCAGCGCTACAGGGGGGAACACTGAAGCTTTCTTT
CASSATGGNTEAFF
>-|TRBD1|TRBV2|TRBJ1-2
TGTGCCAGCAGTGAGGAAGACAGGGACTATGGCTACACCTTC
CASSEEDRDYGYTF
>-|-|TRBV5-1|TRBJ1-1
TGCGCCAGCAGCCTCCGGGGAAACACTGAAGCTTTCTTT
CASSLRGNTEAFF
>-|-|TRBV12-5|TRBJ1-6
TGTGCTAGTGGTTCAGGGCCGGGTACACCCCTCCACTTT
CASGSGPGTPLHF
>-|-|TRBV6-1|TRBJ2-2
TGTGCCAGCAGTGAAGCGCGCTGGGAGCTGTTTTTT
CASSEARWELFF
>-|TRBD1|TRBV6-4|TRBJ1-5
TGTGCCAGCAGTGACCCACGAAGGGGGCCGACAGGGATTAGCAATCAGCCCCAGCATTTT
CASSDPRRGPTGISNQPQHF
>-|-|TRBV6-5|TRBJ1-2
TGTGCCAGCAGTCAAAGCGCCTCCTACGATGGCTACACCTTC
CASSQSASYDGYTF
>-|-|TRBV14|TRBJ1-4
TGTGCCAGCAGCCAAGAGCGTTCTGCAACTAATGAAAAACTGTTTTTT
CASSQERSATNEKLFF
>-|TRBD1|TRBV12-5|TRBJ1-3
TGTGCTAGTGGTACAGGGGGCGGGTCTGGAAACACCATATATTTT
CASGTGGGSGNTIYF
>-|-|TRBV5-4|TRBJ1-1
TGTGCCAGCAGCTTGAGGGGCACTGAAGCTTTCTTT
CASSLRGTEAFF